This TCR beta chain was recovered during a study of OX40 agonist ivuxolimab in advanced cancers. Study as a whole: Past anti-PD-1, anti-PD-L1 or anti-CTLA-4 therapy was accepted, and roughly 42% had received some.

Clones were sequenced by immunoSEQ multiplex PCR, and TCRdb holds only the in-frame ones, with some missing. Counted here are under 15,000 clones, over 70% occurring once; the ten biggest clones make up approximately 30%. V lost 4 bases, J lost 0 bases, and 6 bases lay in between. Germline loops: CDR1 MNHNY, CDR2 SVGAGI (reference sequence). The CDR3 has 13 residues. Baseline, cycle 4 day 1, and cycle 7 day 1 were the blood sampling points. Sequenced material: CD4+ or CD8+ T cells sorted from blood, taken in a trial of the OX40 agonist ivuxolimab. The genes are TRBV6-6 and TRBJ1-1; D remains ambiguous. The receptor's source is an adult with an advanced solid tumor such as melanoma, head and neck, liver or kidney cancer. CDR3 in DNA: TGTGCCAGCAGTTTCGGTTTGAACACTGAAGCTTTCTTT. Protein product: CASSFGLNTEAFF.